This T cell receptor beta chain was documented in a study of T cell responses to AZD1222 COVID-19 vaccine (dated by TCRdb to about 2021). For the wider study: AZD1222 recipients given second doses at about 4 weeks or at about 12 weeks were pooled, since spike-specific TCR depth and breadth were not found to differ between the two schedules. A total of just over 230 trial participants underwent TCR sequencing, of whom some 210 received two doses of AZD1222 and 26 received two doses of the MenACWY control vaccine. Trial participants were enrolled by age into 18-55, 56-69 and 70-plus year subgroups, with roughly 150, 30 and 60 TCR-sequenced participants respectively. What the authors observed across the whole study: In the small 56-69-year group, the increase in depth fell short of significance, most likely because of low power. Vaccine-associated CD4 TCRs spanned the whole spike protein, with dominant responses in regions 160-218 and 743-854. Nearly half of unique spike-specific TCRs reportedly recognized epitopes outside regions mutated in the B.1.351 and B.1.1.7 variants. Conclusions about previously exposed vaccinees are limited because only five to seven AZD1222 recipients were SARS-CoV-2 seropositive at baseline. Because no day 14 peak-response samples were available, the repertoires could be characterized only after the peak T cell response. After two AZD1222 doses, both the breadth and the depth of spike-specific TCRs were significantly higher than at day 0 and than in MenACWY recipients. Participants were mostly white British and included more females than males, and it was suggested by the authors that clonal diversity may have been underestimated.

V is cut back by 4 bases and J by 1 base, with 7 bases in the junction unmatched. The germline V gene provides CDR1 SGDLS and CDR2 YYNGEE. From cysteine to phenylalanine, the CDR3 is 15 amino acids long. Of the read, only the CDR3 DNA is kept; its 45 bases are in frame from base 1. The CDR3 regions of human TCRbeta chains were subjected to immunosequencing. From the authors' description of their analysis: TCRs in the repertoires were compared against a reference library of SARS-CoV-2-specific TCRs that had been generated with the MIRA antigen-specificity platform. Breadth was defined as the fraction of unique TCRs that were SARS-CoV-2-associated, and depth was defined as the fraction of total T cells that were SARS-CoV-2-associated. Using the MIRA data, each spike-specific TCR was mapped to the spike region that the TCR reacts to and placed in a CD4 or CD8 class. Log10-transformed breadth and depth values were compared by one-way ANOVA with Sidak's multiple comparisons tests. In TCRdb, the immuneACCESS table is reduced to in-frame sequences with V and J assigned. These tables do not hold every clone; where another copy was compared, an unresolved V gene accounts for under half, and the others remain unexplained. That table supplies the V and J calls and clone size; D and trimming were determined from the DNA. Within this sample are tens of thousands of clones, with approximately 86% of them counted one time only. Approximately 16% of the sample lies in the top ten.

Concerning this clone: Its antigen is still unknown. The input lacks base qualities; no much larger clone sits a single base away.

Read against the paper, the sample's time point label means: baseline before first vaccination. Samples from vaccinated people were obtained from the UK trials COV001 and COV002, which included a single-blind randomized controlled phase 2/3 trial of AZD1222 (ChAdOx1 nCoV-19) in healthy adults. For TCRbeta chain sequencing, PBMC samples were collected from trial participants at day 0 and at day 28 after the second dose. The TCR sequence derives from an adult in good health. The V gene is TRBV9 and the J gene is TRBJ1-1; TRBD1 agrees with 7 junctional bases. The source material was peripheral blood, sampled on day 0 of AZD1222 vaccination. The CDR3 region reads CASSHKTGSNTEAFF. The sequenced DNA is TGTGCCAGCAGCCACAAGACAGGGTCGAACACTGAAGCTTTCTTT.